These 2 T cell receptor beta chains were all obtained from the same sample, sequenced in a study of graft-versus-host responses after intestinal transplantation (dated by TCRdb to the early 2020s). Library preparation employed the immunoSEQ multiplex PCR assay. What TCRdb holds here is the immuneACCESS table cut down to in-frame rearrangements. Part of the clones is not present; checked against another copy, under half of the missing clones reflect an unresolved V gene, and the others are unexplained. For this sample there are more than 95,000 clones; just over 90% appear just once. The top ten hold more than 0.15% of the sample. Antigen specificity for these receptors is unknown. The sample's time point label, decoded: cells obtained before transplantation from donor or recipient. Here the sequenced sample was unstimulated CD4+ T cells sorted from spleen or lymph node cells, taken before intestinal transplant. The receptors were sampled from a human donor who received an intestinal transplant.

This chain uses TRBV5-1 with TRBJ2-6; the match to TRBD2 covers 7 bases. The germline V gene has CDR1 SGHRS and CDR2 YFSETQ. This CDR3 spans 18 amino acids. V gave up 0 bases and J gave up 0 bases; unmatched junction bases: 6. The CDR3 region is CASSLATSASSGANVLTF. In DNA form, the CDR3 reads TGCGCCAGCAGCTTGGCTACTAGCGCTAGCTCTGGGGCCAACGTCCTGACTTTC.

This chain links TRBV5-6 with TRBJ2-2; D is unresolved. The V end was cut by 2 bases, the J end by 2 bases, with 13 bases between. The CDR3 is made up of 16 amino acids. Germline-derived CDR1 and CDR2 are SGHDT and YYEEEE. The chain's CDR3 is CASSFWLLLNTGELFF. CDR3 DNA: TGTGCCAGCAGCTTCTGGCTACTACTCAACACCGGGGAGCTGTTTTTT.